This T cell receptor (beta chain) came from a study of blood T cell repertoires in COVID-19. Study background: The study drew acute and convalescent COVID-19 samples from the United States, Italy and Spain.

Sequenced by immunoSEQ multiplex PCR; TCRdb stores in-frame clones only, minus some. The sample lists about 68,000 clones, roughly 84% occurring once. Germline V lookup: CDR1 SGHDN, CDR2 FVKESK. Trimming took 5 bases from V and 3 from J, leaving 10 bases between them. CDR3 length: 13 residues. This clone showed up just a few times. The chain combines TRBV14 with TRBJ1-1, with D possibly TRBD1 on 6 matching bases. Material for sequencing was peripheral blood. This receptor was identified in a man aged 45 to 65 with acute or convalescent COVID-19. The CDR3 DNA sequence: TGTGCCAGCAGCGTGTACAGGGACACTGAAGCTTTCTTT. This encodes CASSVYRDTEAFF.